This TCR beta chain derives from a study of cytomegalovirus exposure and HLA in healthy donors. The CDR3 extends over 17 amino acids. Trimming pared 6 bases from V and 7 bases from J, leaving 22 bases between. Germline V lookup: CDR1 MRHNA, CDR2 SNTAGT. Nominally healthy donors were sampled, though unrecorded immune exposures were likely. Findings and caveats of the study: High specificity and sensitivity for cytomegalovirus status were reported for the classifier.

Both 60 Vbeta primers and 13 Jbeta primers went into the PCR. TCRdb keeps only in-frame clones here, not all; method: immunoSEQ multiplex PCR. The sample carries about 130,000 clones, just under 75% recorded once. A note on this clone: Its antigen is currently unknown.

This receptor was taken from a man in his sixties in good health and CMV-seropositive. The sample comprised PBMCs. The J gene is TRBJ1-6, the V gene TRBV6-4; weak D call: TRBD1 (6 bases). The CDR3 nucleotides read TGTGCCAGCAGAGCCACGGACAGCCTGGGAGGGAATTCACCCCTCCACTTT. It is translated as CASRATDSLGGNSPLHF.